The clone carrying this TCR beta chain was recorded many times. The junction had 9 bases not matched to a gene; V was cut back by 0 bases and J by 7 bases. Germline lookup yields CDR1 MGHRA and CDR2 YSYEKL. This CDR3 region has 16 residues. This specimen belongs to a study of T-cell reconstitution after alpha-beta-depleted transplantation in children. This sample's TCRbeta library carried unique molecular identifier barcodes. TCRdb reanalysed the PCR reads using MiXCR and keeps one entry per CDR3 protein. The table has approximately 350,000 distinct CDR3 sequences, about 9.3% seen once. The sequence came from a human donor who donated a stem cell graft to a child with acute lymphoblastic leukemia. J is TRBJ2-1 and V is TRBV4-1, with 7 nucleotides matching TRBD2. The sample in question was PBMCs from the stem cell graft donor, obtained from the stem cell graft. The CDR3 nucleotides are TGCGCCAGCAGCCAAGATTTCTTGGCGGGGGTTAATGAGCAGTTCTTC. It yields the protein CASSQDFLAGVNEQFF.